The TCR beta chain under discussion was sequenced for a study of a mutant IDH1 vaccine in newly diagnosed glioma. Study-level background: Earlier treatment was radiotherapy, temozolomide, or both, with most getting both. Study outcomes and limitations: Vaccination elicited immune responses in roughly 93% of patients. Top peripheral T cell clonotype shifts appeared unrelated to pseudoprogression.

As concerns this clone: Its specificity is unknown.

Trimming took off 3 bases at V and 2 bases at J, with 7 bases between the two ends. CDR1 and CDR2 (germline): SEHNR, FQNEAQ (reference sequence). This CDR3 comprises 13 residues. Time point defined: baseline, week 1 (first vaccination visit). The treatment here: pre-vaccination baseline after standard-of-care therapy. Astrocytomas that were new, WHO grade 3 or 4, IDH1-mutant and ATRX-lost were present in the donors. Libraries were prepared by immunoSEQ multiplex PCR; TCRdb keeps only in-frame clonotypes and omits some of them. The sample holds about 92,000 clones, roughly 80% seen once. The receptor's source is a woman between 50 and 59 years old with glioma. The V and J genes are TRBV7-9 and TRBJ1-2; the D is unclear. Sequenced here: PBMCs, sampled from a glioma patient treated with radiotherapy, temozolomide or both. The CDR3 DNA sequence: TGTGCCAGCAGCTTGTCAGTGAACTATGGCTACACCTTC. It codes for CASSLSVNYGYTF.